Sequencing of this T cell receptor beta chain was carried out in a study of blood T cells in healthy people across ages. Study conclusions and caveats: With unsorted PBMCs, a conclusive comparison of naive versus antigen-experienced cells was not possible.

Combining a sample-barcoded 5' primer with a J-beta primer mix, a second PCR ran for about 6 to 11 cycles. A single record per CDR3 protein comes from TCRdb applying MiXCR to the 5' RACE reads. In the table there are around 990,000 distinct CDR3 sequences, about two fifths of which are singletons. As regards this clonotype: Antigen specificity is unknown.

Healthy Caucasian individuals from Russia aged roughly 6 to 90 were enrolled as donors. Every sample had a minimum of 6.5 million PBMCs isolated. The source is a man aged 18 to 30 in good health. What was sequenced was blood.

CDR3 in amino acids: CASSLGPLAGVQETQFF. CDR3 sequence (DNA): TGTGCCAGCAGTTTGGGTCCGCTAGCGGGGGTTCAAGAGACCCAGTTCTTC. The gene calls are TRBV27 and TRBJ2-5; TRBD2 agrees at 10 bases. The tail of the sequence fits TRBJ2-1 better, so the J call may be wrong. There are 17 residues in the CDR3. Germline lookup yields CDR1 MNHEY and CDR2 SMNVEV (reference sequence).